This T cell receptor (beta chain) emerged from a study of read filtering for tumor transcriptome and immune sequencing (TCRdb year 2020). For the study in its entirety: The cohort was composed of more than 16 male and over 13 female patients, with a mean age of about 65 years and an age range of about 47 to 85. Under revised international staging, eight or nine patients fell into R-ISS I, about 17 into R-ISS II and 6 or 7 into R-ISS III. After DNase treatment, whole-transcriptome libraries were prepared using the TruSeq RNA Access Library Prep Kit. TCR-region mapped reads per sample ranged from about 3.5 to 11 million with IR-seq versus only about 85 to 1273 with RNA-seq. Using the same bone marrow samples, the study ran both targeted immune repertoire sequencing and bulk whole-transcriptome sequencing and then compared the TCR repertoires from each method. One of the main goals was to work out a read-filtering strategy for immune repertoire data, in particular whether clonotypes backed by only a single read should be removed. The full study reports these points: Removing single-read clonotypes increased the correlation between IR-seq and RNA-seq shared clonotype proportions. Compared with RNA-seq, IR-seq captured clonotypes at much greater depth and more reliably, and a smaller IR-seq throughput was enough to identify most of the shared clonotypes. Single-read clonotypes made up about four fifths of clonotypes but roughly 3.5% of total reads in IR-seq, and 70% to 75% of clonotypes and approximately 48% of reads in RNA-seq. The sorted CD138-negative fraction was not purified T cells but a mixed bone marrow immune population.

V is shortened by 5 bases, J by 4 bases, and the region joining them spans 14 bases. CDR1 and CDR2, looked up from the germline V gene, are SQVTM and ANQGSEA. Including cysteine and phenylalanine, the CDR3 has 13 amino acids. Only the CDR3 portion is preserved as DNA: 39 bases, with reading frame beginning at the first base. This clonotype was detected many times. The antigen it recognizes is unknown. The input lacks base qualities; no much larger clone sits a single base away. The Immunoverse kit was used to build TCR libraries from about 400 ng RNA, with molecular barcoded adaptors covering alpha/delta and beta/gamma chains. TCR library preparation used the same RNA that was used for transcriptome sequencing. TCR libraries were sequenced on an Illumina HiSeq 4000 with 2 x 150 cycles. In the source study's methods: MiXCR aligned TCR reads to human V, D, J and C references and assembled the aligned reads into CDR3 clonotypes, with quality filtering and error correction included. The tcR package in R was used to analyze clonotype counts and gene usage diversity. For inspection of raw mapping reads, RNA-seq reads were mapped by STAR aligner version 2.5.3a onto GRCh37 of the human genome. To test the effect of sequencing depth on detected clonotypes, IR-seq fastq files were randomly downsampled using Seqtk 1.3. TCRdb cleaned the public reads at Q25 with fastp, built clones with MiXCR and kept in-frame beta chains. Every CDR3 protein is listed once, alongside the most common genes and DNA of its rows. These V and J calls rely on TCRdb rather than the paper's analysis. The sample yields about 50,000 distinct CDR3 sequences; around 20% were counted once. The ten most abundant clones make up over 35% of the sample.

Every patient had bone marrow sampled at the time of active disease. Isolation of bone marrow mononuclear cells was performed by Ficoll-Hypaque density gradient centrifugation. To remove myeloma plasma cells, the cells were labeled with CD138 magnetic microbeads on a MACS separator, and CD138-negative cells were then collected by negative selection. Flow cytometry on an Attune NxT with CD138 antibodies was used to check the purity of the isolated cells. TRIzol reagent was used to extract total RNA, and a NanoDrop spectrophotometer was used to quantify the extracted RNA. For each patient, the CD138-negative bone marrow sample underwent paired RNA-seq and IR-seq.

The TCR was taken from a donor at least 40 years old with multiple myeloma. Sequences were obtained from a population of CD138-negative cells sorted from bone marrow. The intended sense of this specimen's cell subset or site label: bone marrow mononuclear cells depleted of CD138+ plasma/myeloma cells by negative magnetic selection. Rearrangement joined TRBV29-1 to TRBJ1-1; no confident D gene assignment can be made. CDR3 protein: CSVPKGESTEAFF. The nucleotides are TGCAGCGTTCCAAAGGGAGAGAGCACTGAAGCTTTCTTT. The full variable domain, completed from the reference TRBV29-1 and TRBJ1-1 proteins outside the CDR3, reads SAVISQKPSRDICQRGTSLTIQCQVDSQVTMMFWYRQQPGQSLTLIATANQGSEATYESGFVIDKFPISRPNLTFSTLTVSNMSPEDSSIYLCSVPKGESTEAFFGQGTRLTVV.